This T cell receptor (beta chain) emerged from a study of cytomegalovirus exposure and HLA in healthy donors. The PCR used 60 Vbeta and 13 Jbeta primers. Sequencing used immunoSEQ multiplex PCR; TCRdb keeps in-frame clones, though not all of them. The sample lists approximately 140,000 clones; around 81% were seen once. V lost 6 bases to trimming and J lost 6 bases, with 6 bases between them. The CDR3 is 11 residues long. Germline V lookup: CDR1 MDHEN, CDR2 SYDVKM. Only a few counts were recorded for this clone. Donors were nominally healthy when sampled, though unrecorded immune exposures were likely.

Sequenced material: PBMCs. The TCR sequence derives from a man between 40 and 49 years old in good health and CMV-seropositive. This chain links TRBV28 with TRBJ1-5; the D is unclear. The CDR3 sequence is CASRRLQPQHF. CDR3 in DNA: TGTGCCAGCAGAAGACTTCAGCCCCAGCATTTT.